This record covers a single T cell receptor (beta chain). V lost 6 bases to trimming and J lost 1 base, with 18 bases between them. The CDR3 totals 16 residues. TCRdb recomputed calls from the 5' RACE reads with MiXCR, one row per CDR3 protein. In the table there are hundreds of thousands of distinct CDR3 sequences, around a quarter of which are singletons. The data derive from a study of T-cell memory formation after mild COVID-19. This TCR was recovered from an adult woman who had mild COVID-19 (a few samples of this study predate the infection). Cell type and time point are not known. Sequencing input: PBMCs or a T cell subset sorted from them (not recorded which). The chain carries TRBV12-3 or TRBV12-4 and TRBJ1-2; maybe TRBD1 (5 bases). The CDR3 nucleotides are TGTGCCAGCAGCCCAAGGATCCAGGGCGATAACTATGGCTACACCTTC. Its translation: CASSPRIQGDNYGYTF.